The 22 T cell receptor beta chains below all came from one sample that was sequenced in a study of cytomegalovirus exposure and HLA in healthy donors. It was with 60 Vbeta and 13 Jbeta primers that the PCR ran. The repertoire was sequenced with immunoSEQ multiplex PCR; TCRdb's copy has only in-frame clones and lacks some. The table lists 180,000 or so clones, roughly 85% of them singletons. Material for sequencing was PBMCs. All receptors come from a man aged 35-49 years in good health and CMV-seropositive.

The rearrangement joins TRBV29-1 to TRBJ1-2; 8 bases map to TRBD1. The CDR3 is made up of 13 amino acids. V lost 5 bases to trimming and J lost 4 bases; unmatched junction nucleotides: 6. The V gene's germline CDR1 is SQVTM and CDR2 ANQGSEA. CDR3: CSVLTGVRYGYTF. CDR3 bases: TGCAGCGTTCTGACAGGGGTTCGCTATGGCTACACCTTC.

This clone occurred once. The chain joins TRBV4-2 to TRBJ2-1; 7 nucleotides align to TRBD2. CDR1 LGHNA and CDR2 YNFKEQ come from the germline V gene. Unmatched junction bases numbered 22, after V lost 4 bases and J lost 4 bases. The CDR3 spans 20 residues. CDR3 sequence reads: CASSPRSGGPEGVGYNEQFF. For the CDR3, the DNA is TGTGCCAGCAGCCCAAGGTCGGGAGGCCCGGAGGGAGTAGGGTACAATGAGCAGTTCTTC.

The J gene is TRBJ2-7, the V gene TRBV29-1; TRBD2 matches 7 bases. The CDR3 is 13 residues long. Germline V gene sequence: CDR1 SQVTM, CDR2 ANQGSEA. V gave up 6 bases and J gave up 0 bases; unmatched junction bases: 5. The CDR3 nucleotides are TGCAGCGTATCGCGGGACTACTCCTACGAGCAGTACTTC. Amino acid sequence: CSVSRDYSYEQYF.

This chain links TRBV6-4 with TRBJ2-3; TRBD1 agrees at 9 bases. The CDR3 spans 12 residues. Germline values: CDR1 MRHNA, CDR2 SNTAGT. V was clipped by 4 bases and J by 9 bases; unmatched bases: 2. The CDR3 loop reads CASSATGGTQYF. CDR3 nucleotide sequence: TGTGCCAGCAGTGCTACAGGGGGCACGCAGTATTTT.

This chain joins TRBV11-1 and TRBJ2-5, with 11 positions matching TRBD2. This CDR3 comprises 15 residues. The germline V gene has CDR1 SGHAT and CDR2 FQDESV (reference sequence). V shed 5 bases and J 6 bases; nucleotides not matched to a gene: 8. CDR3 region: CASSPGLADPKTQYF. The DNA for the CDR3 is TGTGCCAGCAGCCCGGGACTAGCGGACCCGAAGACCCAGTACTTC. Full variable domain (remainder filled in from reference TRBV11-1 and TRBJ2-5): EAEVAQSPRYKITEKSQAVAFWCDPISGHATLYWYRQILGQGPELLVQFQDESVVDDSQLPKDRFSAERLKGVDSTLKIQPAELGDSAMYLCASSPGLADPKTQYFGPGTRLLVL.

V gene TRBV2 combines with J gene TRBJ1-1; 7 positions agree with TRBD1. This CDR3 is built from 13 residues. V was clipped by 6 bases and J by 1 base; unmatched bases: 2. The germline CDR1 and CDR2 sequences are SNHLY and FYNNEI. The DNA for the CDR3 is TGTGCCAGCAGCGGACAGGAGAACACTGAAGCTTTCTTT. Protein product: CASSGQENTEAFF. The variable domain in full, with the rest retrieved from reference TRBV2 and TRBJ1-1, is EPEVTQTPSHQVTQMGQEVILRCVPISNHLYFYWYRQILGQKVEFLVSFYNNEISEKSEIFDDQFSVERPDGSNFTLKIRSTKLEDSAMYFCASSGQENTEAFFGQGTRLTVV.

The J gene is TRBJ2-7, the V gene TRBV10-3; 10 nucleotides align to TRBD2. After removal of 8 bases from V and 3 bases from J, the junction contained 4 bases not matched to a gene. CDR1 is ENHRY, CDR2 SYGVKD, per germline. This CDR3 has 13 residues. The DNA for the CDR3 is TGTGCCATCTTAAGCGGGAGGGACTACGAGCAGTACTTC. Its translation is CAILSGRDYEQYF.

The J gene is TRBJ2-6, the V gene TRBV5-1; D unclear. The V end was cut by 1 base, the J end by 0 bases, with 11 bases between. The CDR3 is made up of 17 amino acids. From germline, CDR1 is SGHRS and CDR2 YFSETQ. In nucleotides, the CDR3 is TGCGCCAGCAGCTTGACCCCCATCGGCTCTGGGGCCAACGTCCTGACTTTC. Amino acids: CASSLTPIGSGANVLTF. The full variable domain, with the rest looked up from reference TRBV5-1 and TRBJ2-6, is KAGVTQTPRYLIKTRGQQVTLSCSPISGHRSVSWYQQTPGQGLQFLFEYFSETQRNKGNFPGRFSGRQFSNSRSEMNVSTLELGDSALYLCASSLTPIGSGANVLTFGAGSRLTVL.

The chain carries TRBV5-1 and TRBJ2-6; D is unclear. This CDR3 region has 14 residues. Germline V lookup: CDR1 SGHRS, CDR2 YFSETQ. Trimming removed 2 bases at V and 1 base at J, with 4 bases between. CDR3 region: CASSFRSGANVLTF. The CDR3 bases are TGCGCCAGCAGCTTCCGGTCTGGGGCCAACGTCCTGACTTTC.

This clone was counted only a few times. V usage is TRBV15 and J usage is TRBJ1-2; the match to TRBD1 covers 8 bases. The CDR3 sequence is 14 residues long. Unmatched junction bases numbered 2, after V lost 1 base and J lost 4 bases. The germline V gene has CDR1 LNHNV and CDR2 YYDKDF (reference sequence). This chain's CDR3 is CATSRVTGGYGYTF. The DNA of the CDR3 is TGTGCCACCAGCAGAGTAACAGGGGGCTATGGCTACACCTTC.

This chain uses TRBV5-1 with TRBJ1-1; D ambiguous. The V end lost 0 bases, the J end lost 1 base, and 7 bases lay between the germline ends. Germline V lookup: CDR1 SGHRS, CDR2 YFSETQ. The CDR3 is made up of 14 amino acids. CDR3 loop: CASSLERSNTEAFF. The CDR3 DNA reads TGCGCCAGCAGCTTGGAGAGGTCGAACACTGAAGCTTTCTTT.

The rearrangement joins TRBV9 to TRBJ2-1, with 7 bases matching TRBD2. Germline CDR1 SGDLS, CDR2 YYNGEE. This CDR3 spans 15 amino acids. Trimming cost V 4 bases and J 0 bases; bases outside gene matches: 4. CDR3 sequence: CASSTRLASYNEQFF. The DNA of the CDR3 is TGTGCCAGCAGCACCAGACTAGCCTCCTACAATGAGCAGTTCTTC.

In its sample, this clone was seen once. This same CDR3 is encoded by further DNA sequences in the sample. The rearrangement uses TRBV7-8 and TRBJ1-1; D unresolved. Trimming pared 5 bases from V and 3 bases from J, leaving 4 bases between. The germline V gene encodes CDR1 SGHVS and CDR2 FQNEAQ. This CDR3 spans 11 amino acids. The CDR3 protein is CASSRDTEAFF. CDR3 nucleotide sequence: TGTGCCAGCAGCCGTGACACTGAAGCTTTCTTT.

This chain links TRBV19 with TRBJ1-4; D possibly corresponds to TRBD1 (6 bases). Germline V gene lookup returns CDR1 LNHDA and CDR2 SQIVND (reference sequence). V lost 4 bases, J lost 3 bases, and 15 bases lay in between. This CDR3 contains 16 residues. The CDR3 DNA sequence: TGTGCCAGTAGTAACGGTAGGGGGAATCCTAATGAAAAACTGTTTTTT. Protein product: CASSNGRGNPNEKLFF.

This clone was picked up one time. The CDR3 protein is CASSRGRGSYEQYF. The CDR3 bases are TGTGCCAGCAGTCGGGGGAGAGGCTCCTACGAGCAGTACTTC. The rearrangement uses TRBV6-5 and TRBJ2-7; TRBD2 might be the D (6 bases). V shed 5 bases and J shed 0 bases, with 11 bases lying between them. The CDR3 runs to 14 residues. CDR1 MNHEY and CDR2 SVGAGI come from the germline V gene.

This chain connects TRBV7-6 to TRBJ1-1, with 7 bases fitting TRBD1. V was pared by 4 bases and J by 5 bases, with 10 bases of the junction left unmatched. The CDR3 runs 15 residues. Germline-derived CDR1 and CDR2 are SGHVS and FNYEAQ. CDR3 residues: CASSSQGTFYTEAFF. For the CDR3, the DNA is TGTGCCAGCAGCTCACAGGGGACGTTCTATACTGAAGCTTTCTTT.

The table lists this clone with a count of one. CDR3 coding DNA: TGTGCCAGCAGTCTACATGGGAGGGAAGAGACCCAGTACTTC. Its protein is CASSLHGREETQYF. The chain links TRBV27 to TRBJ2-5, with 7 positions matching TRBD2. There are 14 residues in the CDR3. The germline gives CDR1 MNHEY, CDR2 SMNVEV (reference sequence). Trimming at V came to 5 bases and at J to 3 bases, leaving 6 bases not matched to a gene.

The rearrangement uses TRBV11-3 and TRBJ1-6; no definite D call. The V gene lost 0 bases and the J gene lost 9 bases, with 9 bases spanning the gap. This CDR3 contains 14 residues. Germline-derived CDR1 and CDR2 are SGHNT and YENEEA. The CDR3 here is CASSLDESGSPLHF. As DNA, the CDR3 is TGTGCCAGCAGCTTAGATGAGTCCGGTTCACCCCTCCACTTT.

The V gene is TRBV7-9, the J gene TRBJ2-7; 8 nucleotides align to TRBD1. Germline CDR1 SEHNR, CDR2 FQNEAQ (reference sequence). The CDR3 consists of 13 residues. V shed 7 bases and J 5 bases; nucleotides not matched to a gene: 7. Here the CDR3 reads CASTGQGADEQYF. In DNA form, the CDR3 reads TGTGCCAGCACCGGACAGGGAGCGGACGAGCAGTACTTC.

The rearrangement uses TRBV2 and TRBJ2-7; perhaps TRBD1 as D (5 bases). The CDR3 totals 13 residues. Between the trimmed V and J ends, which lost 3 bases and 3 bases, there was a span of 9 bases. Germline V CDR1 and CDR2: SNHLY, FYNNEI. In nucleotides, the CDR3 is TGTGCCAGCAGTGACCAGGGCCTCTACGAGCAGTACTTC. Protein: CASSDQGLYEQYF.

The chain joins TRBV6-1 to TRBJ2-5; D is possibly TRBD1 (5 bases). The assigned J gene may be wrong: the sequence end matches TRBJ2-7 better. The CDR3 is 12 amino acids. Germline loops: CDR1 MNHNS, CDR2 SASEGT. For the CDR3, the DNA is TGTGCCACCCAAGCAGGGTACTACGAGCAGTACTTC. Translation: CATQAGYYEQYF.

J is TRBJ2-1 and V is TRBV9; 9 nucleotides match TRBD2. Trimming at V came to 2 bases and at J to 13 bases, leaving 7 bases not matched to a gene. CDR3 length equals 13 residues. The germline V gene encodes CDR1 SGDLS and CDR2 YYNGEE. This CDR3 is CASSVEAGGGQFF. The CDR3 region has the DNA TGTGCCAGCAGCGTGGAAGCGGGAGGCGGCCAGTTCTTC.